One sample yielded the 22 T cell receptor beta chains listed below, sequenced in a study of patients and donors after allogeneic stem cell transplantation. Each CDR3 protein gets one entry after TCRdb re-called the RT-PCR reads with MiXCR. The sample lists 390,000 or so distinct CDR3 sequences; under 20% were seen once. Sequencing input: blood, either unsorted or a sorted T cell fraction (not recorded which). All receptors come from a human donor who was either an allogeneic HSCT recipient or a stem cell or donor lymphocyte infusion donor (not recorded which). It is not recorded whose cells these are; they may come from a transplant donor.

In this sample, this clonotype turned up a few times. The chain couples TRBV7-2 to TRBJ1-2, with D possibly TRBD1 on 5 matching bases. Looked up from germline, CDR1 is SGHTA and CDR2 is FQGNSA. V lost 5 bases to trimming and J lost 4 bases, with 11 bases between them. The CDR3 is 13 amino acids. CDR3 coding DNA: TGTGCCAGCAGCGTCGAACAGGCCTATGGCTACACCTTC. This gives the protein CASSVEQAYGYTF.

Ten or more counts support this clonotype. J is TRBJ1-5 and V is TRBV2; 9 positions agree with TRBD1. In germline, CDR1 is SNHLY, CDR2 FYNNEI. The CDR3 has 15 amino acids. After removal of 4 bases from V and 2 bases from J, the junction contained 3 bases not matched to a gene. In nucleotides, the CDR3 is TGTGCCAGCAGTGTTGGGGACAGGGGCAATCAGCCCCAGCATTTT. Translation: CASSVGDRGNQPQHF. Combining the CDR3 with reference TRBV2 and TRBJ1-5 gives the whole variable domain EPEVTQTPSHQVTQMGQEVILRCVPISNHLYFYWYRQILGQKVEFLVSFYNNEISEKSEIFDDQFSVERPDGSNFTLKIRSTKLEDSAMYFCASSVGDRGNQPQHFGDGTRLSIL.

The chain recombines TRBV12-5 with TRBJ1-3; D not resolved. Per germline, CDR1 LGHNT and CDR2 FRNRAP. The V and J ends lost 2 bases and 2 bases respectively, with 7 bases between them. The CDR3 loop spans 14 amino acids. The CDR3 is CASGLTGPGNTIYF. CDR3 sequence (DNA): TGTGCTAGTGGTTTGACTGGGCCTGGAAACACCATATATTTT.

The chain uses TRBV20-1 and TRBJ2-1; weak D call: TRBD1 (6 bases). Trimming pared 6 bases from V and 4 bases from J, leaving 16 bases between. The CDR3 totals 14 residues. Germline V CDR1 and CDR2: DFQATT, SNEGSKA (reference sequence). CDR3: CSASRGSQYNEQFF. The CDR3 bases are TGCAGTGCATCTAGGGGGTCACAATACAATGAGCAGTTCTTC.

This clonotype was counted a few times. V usage is TRBV2 and J usage is TRBJ1-1; D ambiguous. Germline V gives CDR1 SNHLY, CDR2 FYNNEI. V shed 6 bases and J shed 9 bases, with 20 bases lying between them. The CDR3 is 14 amino acids. The CDR3 loop reads CASSPNLPGVQAFF. DNA of the CDR3: TGTGCCAGCAGCCCAAACTTACCGGGAGTACAAGCTTTCTTT.

This clonotype came up many times. The CDR3 reads CASSLVVDTQYF. DNA of the CDR3: TGTGCCAGCAGCTTAGTTGTAGATACGCAGTATTTT. The J gene is TRBJ2-3, the V gene TRBV7-2, with D hard to call. The CDR3 has 12 amino acids. CDR1 and CDR2 (germline): SGHTA, FQGNSA. V was cut by 1 base and J by 5 bases, with 4 bases left in between. The full variable domain, in which reference TRBV7-2 and TRBJ2-3 provide the parts outside the CDR3, is GAGVSQSPSNKVTEKGKDVELRCDPISGHTALYWYRQSLGQGLEFLIYFQGNSAPDKSGLPSDRFSAERTGGSVSTLTIQRTQQEDSAVYLCASSLVVDTQYFGPGTRLTVL.

This clonotype was seen only a few times. V gene TRBV4-3 combines with J gene TRBJ2-2; 9 bases line up with TRBD1. Per the germline V gene, CDR1 is LGHNA and CDR2 is YSLEER. The CDR3 runs 16 residues. Trimming at V came to 3 bases and at J to 6 bases, leaving 8 bases not matched to a gene. DNA of the CDR3: TGCGCCAGCAGCCATTTCGGGACAGGGAAACCCGGGGAGCTGTTTTTT. Protein: CASSHFGTGKPGELFF.

This clonotype has only a few counts. The chain has TRBV5-1 and TRBJ2-1, with 8 bases that match TRBD1. Germline assignment: CDR1 SGHRS and CDR2 YFSETQ. This CDR3 region has 12 residues. Trimming took 3 bases from V and 14 from J; bases not matched to a gene: 7. DNA for the CDR3: TGCGCCAGCAGCTCCCAGGGGGCGGATGAGTTCTTC. Protein sequence: CASSSQGADEFF.

In its sample, this clonotype was seen a few times. The chain is built from TRBV6-5 and TRBJ2-3, with D tentatively TRBD2 (6 bases). This CDR3 is built from 17 residues. CDR1 MNHEY and CDR2 SVGAGI come from the germline V gene. Trimming shortened V by 0 bases and J by 4 bases, and 17 bases separated the two germline ends. In DNA, the CDR3 is TGTGCCAGCAGTTACTCCCGACTAGAGTTTGGTTCAGATACGCAGTATTTT. It yields the protein CASSYSRLEFGSDTQYF.

A few counts support this clonotype. CDR3 DNA: TGCAGTGCTAAGGGCGGCTCCACCGGGGAGCTGTTTTTT. Amino acid sequence: CSAKGGSTGELFF. The gene calls are TRBV20-1 and TRBJ2-2; D gene ambiguous. The germline V gene encodes CDR1 DFQATT and CDR2 SNEGSKA (reference sequence). Between the trimmed V and J ends, which lost 4 bases and 4 bases, there was a span of 10 bases. The CDR3 is made up of 13 amino acids.

This clonotype came up a few times. The chain recombines TRBV14 with TRBJ2-5; the match to TRBD1 covers 8 bases. This CDR3 has 15 residues. With 2 bases clipped from V and 5 bases from J, the junction kept 7 bases outside the gene matches. CDR1 SGHDN and CDR2 FVKESK come from the germline V gene. CDR3 DNA sequence: TGTGCCAGCAGCCAAATCAGGGGGCTCGGTGAGACCCAGTACTTC. Its translation: CASSQIRGLGETQYF.

This clonotype was observed a few times. The genes are TRBV6-5 and TRBJ1-2; D perhaps matches TRBD1 (6 bases). Trimming pared 4 bases from V and 5 bases from J, leaving 23 bases between. Per germline, CDR1 MNHEY and CDR2 SVGAGI. The CDR3 loop spans 17 amino acids. The CDR3 region is CASSSPYRVEYPYGYTF. As DNA, the CDR3 is TGTGCCAGCAGTTCACCCTACAGGGTGGAGTACCCTTATGGCTACACCTTC.

The V and J genes are TRBV11-2 and TRBJ2-7; the D is unclear. CDR3 length: 14 residues. In germline, CDR1 is SGHAT, CDR2 FQNNGV. V was cut by 5 bases and J by 1 base, with 12 bases left in between. CDR3 in amino acids: CASSASDASYEQYF. In DNA, the CDR3 is TGTGCCAGCAGCGCGTCTGACGCTTCCTACGAGCAGTACTTC.

The chain links TRBV10-3 to TRBJ2-1, with a weak D call TRBD2 (6 bases). The CDR3 covers 14 residues. Trimming pared 6 bases from V and 7 bases from J, leaving 16 bases between. Germline CDR1 and CDR2: ENHRY and SYGVKD. The CDR3 loop is CAIRPFGGMNEQFF. In nucleotides, the CDR3 is TGTGCCATCAGGCCCTTCGGGGGTATGAATGAGCAGTTCTTC.

This clonotype appeared a few times. This chain joins TRBV19 and TRBJ2-7; 8 nucleotides align to TRBD1. Trimming removed 5 bases from V and 5 bases from J; junction bases left unmatched: 11. This CDR3 spans 15 amino acids. Germline loops: CDR1 LNHDA, CDR2 SQIVND (reference sequence). The CDR3 protein is CASSPRTGRTHEQYF. CDR3 coding DNA: TGTGCCAGTAGTCCCCGGACAGGGAGGACCCACGAGCAGTACTTC.

The CDR3 is CASSPRQDEQYF. The CDR3 nucleotides read TGTGCCAGTAGCCCTAGACAGGACGAGCAGTACTTC. The chain combines TRBV19 with TRBJ2-7, with a tentative D call TRBD1 (6 bases). V was pared by 6 bases and J by 5 bases, with 11 bases between. The CDR3 length is 12 residues. CDR1 LNHDA and CDR2 SQIVND come from the germline V gene (reference sequence). Full variable domain (missing parts from reference TRBV19 and TRBJ2-7): DGGITQSPKYLFRKEGQNVTLSCEQNLNHDAMYWYRQDPGQGLRLIYYSQIVNDFQKGDIAEGYSVSREKKESFPLTVTSAQKNPTAFYLCASSPRQDEQYFGPGTRLTVT.

This clonotype showed up just a few times. This chain links TRBV5-1 with TRBJ1-2, with 7 bases matching TRBD1. Trimming cost V 0 bases and J 2 bases; bases outside gene matches: 10. CDR1 SGHRS and CDR2 YFSETQ come from the germline V gene. CDR3 length equals 17 residues. The CDR3, as DNA: TGCGCCAGCAGCTTGGGTAGGGGGCCGGTACAAAACTATGGCTACACCTTC. The encoded protein is CASSLGRGPVQNYGYTF.

This clonotype turned up a few times. The J gene is TRBJ2-7, the V gene TRBV6-1; D is possibly TRBD1 (6 bases). Trimming removed 8 bases from V and 4 bases from J, with 24 bases in between. In germline, CDR1 is MNHNS, CDR2 SASEGT. This CDR3 contains 16 residues. The CDR3 DNA sequence: TGTGCCAGCGGCCCCTTAACAGGGCCCACTGAGTACGAGCAGTACTTC. This gives the protein CASGPLTGPTEYEQYF.

This clonotype was seen only a few times. The chain is built from TRBV29-1 and TRBJ2-2, with D possibly being TRBD2 (7 bases). Germline-derived CDR1 and CDR2 are SQVTM and ANQGSEA. The CDR3 contains 15 residues. V was pared by 3 bases and J by 4 bases, with 15 bases between. CDR3 region: CSVEGGGGGTGELFF. Written as DNA, the CDR3 is TGCAGCGTTGAGGGAGGGGGAGGTGGCACCGGGGAGCTGTTTTTT.

This clonotype was observed a few times. This chain links TRBV6-2 or TRBV6-3 with TRBJ1-2; TRBD1 is a possible D gene (6 bases). The CDR3 loop spans 13 amino acids. V was shortened by 6 bases and J by 4 bases, with 12 bases between the two germline ends. The V gene's germline CDR1 is MNHEY and CDR2 SVGEGT. The CDR3 DNA reads as TGTGCCAGCAGCTGGGGGCAGTCCTATGGCTACACCTTC. This gives the protein CASSWGQSYGYTF.

This clonotype was observed a handful of times. The chain couples TRBV5-1 to TRBJ1-1, with 10 bases identical to TRBD1. V lost 4 bases and J lost 3; bases outside the gene matches: 12. The CDR3 length is 17 residues. Germline CDR1 SGHRS, CDR2 YFSETQ. CDR3 in amino acids: CASSRTGTGVGDTEAFF. CDR3 DNA sequence: TGCGCCAGCAGCCGGACGGGGACAGGGGTCGGGGACACTGAAGCTTTCTTT.

This clonotype was observed a few times. CDR3 bases: TGCAGCGTACTACTTGGACATAGCTATGGCTACACCTTC. It is translated as CSVLLGHSYGYTF. The V call is TRBV29-1, the J call TRBJ1-2, with a tentative D call TRBD1 (5 bases). The V gene's germline CDR1 is SQVTM and CDR2 ANQGSEA. This CDR3 spans 13 amino acids. The V end was cut by 6 bases, the J end by 4 bases, with 15 bases between.